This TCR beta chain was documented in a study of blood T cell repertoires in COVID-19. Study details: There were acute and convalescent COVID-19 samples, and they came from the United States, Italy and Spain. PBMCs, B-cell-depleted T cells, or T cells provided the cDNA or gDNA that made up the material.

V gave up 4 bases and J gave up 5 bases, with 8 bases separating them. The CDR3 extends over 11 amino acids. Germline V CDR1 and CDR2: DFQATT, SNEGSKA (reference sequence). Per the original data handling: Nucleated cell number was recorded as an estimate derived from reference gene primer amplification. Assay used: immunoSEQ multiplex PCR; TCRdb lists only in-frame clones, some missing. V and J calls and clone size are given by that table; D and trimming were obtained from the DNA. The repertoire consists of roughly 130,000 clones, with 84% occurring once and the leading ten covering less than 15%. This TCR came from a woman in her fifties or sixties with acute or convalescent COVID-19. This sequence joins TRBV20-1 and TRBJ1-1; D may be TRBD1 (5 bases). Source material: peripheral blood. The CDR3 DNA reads TGCAGTGCTACGGGGGATACTGAAGCTTTCTTT. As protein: CSATGDTEAFF.